This TCR beta chain is from a study of blood T cell repertoires in COVID-19. Study-wide background: Some COVID-19 samples were acute and others convalescent; all came from the United States, Italy and Spain. From T cells, B-cell-depleted T cells, or PBMCs came the material, which was cDNA or gDNA.

Per the original methods: Counts of nucleated cells, estimated from reference gene primer amplification, were obtained. The assay was immunoSEQ multiplex PCR, and TCRdb's table has in-frame clones only and misses some. D and trimming were read from the DNA, whereas the V and J calls and clone size are those reported in that table. This table has about 160,000 clones, around four fifths appearing once. CDR3 length equals 13 residues. Trimming at V came to 8 bases and at J to 5 bases, leaving 2 bases not matched to a gene. Looked up from germline, CDR1 is SNHLY and CDR2 is FYNNEI. The sequence derives from an elderly woman with active or convalescent COVID-19. Sequencing was done on a sample of peripheral blood. This chain connects TRBV2 to TRBJ2-2, with TRBD2 matching over 10 bases. Here the CDR3 reads CASRTSGTGELFF. CDR3 nucleotide sequence: TGTGCCAGCCGGACTAGCGGAACCGGGGAGCTGTTTTTT.